This T cell receptor beta chain came from a study of Ad26.COV2.S vaccination and SARS-CoV-2 variants. Study information: Doses of Ad26.COV2.S were injected into muscle once or twice, 56 days apart. General study results and limits: Overall T cell responses may have been underestimated by the analyses of TCR breadth and depth. Post-vaccination breadth of spike-specific CD8+ and CD4+ T cell responses was reportedly substantial.

As to treatment: some 20 received Ad26.COV2.S at low or high dose, single or two shots; five or six received placebo; per-sample allocation not given. After the first vaccine or placebo injection, samples were drawn on day 63. At a Boston site, the person donating was an adult of 18-55 years. TCRdb's table, derived via immunoSEQ multiplex PCR, lists solely in-frame clones and lacks some. Among some 320,000 clones listed, approximately 86% were seen once. In this sample, this clone turned up a few times. Its specificity is unknown. This CDR3 spans 15 amino acids. Germline lookup yields CDR1 MNHEY and CDR2 SVGEGT. Trimming took 2 bases from V and 6 from J, leaving 16 bases between them.

The receptor was derived from a person between 18 and 59 years old who received the Ad26.COV2.S COVID-19 vaccine or a placebo. Sequencing used peripheral blood, obtained in a trial of Ad26.COV2.S vaccine versus placebo. This chain joins TRBV6-2 or TRBV6-3 and TRBJ1-1; D might be TRBD1 (6 bases). The CDR3 sequence is CASSYTQGRSPEAFF. DNA for the CDR3: TGTGCCAGCAGTTACACCCAGGGGAGGAGCCCTGAAGCTTTCTTT.